These 8 T cell receptor beta chains originate from one sample sequenced in a study of blood T cell repertoires in COVID-19. This table comes from immunoSEQ multiplex PCR, and its TCRdb copy is limited to in-frame clones, with some not included. Found here are some 520,000 clones, about 88% of them singletons; the top ten hold around 0.9%. Input material: peripheral blood. The receptors derive from a man between 18 and 29 years old with COVID-19, enrolled during active disease.

The V and J genes are TRBV18 and TRBJ2-1, with 11 bases lining up with TRBD2. With V trimmed by 8 bases and J by 7 bases, 10 bases remained unmatched. The CDR3 is 15 residues long. Germline loops: CDR1 KGHSH, CDR2 LQKENI. CDR3 in amino acids: CASTLLAGAENEQFF. The DNA for the CDR3 is TGTGCCAGCACGTTACTAGCGGGAGCAGAAAATGAGCAGTTCTTC.

The CDR3 protein is CASSESYGLTGGYTF. The CDR3 nucleotides are TGTGCCAGCAGTGAATCTTACGGCCTTACCGGGGGCTACACCTTC. The chain employs TRBV25-1 and TRBJ1-2; D not resolved. CDR1 is MGHDK and CDR2 is SYGVNS in the germline V gene. V lost 1 base and J lost 8, with 17 bases in between. This CDR3 has 15 amino acids.

The sample holds one count of this clone. The gene calls are TRBV5-4 and TRBJ2-1; 7 bases are a match to TRBD2. Germline CDR1 is SGHNT and CDR2 is YYREEE (reference sequence). The CDR3 has 14 residues. V lost 6 bases, J lost 9 bases, and 12 bases stayed unmatched. As DNA, the CDR3 is TGTGCCAGCACGTTTGGACGGGGGAGGGGTGAGCAGTTCTTC. Protein: CASTFGRGRGEQFF.

The rearrangement joins TRBV10-3 to TRBJ2-1, with TRBD2 matching over 10 bases. There are 16 residues in the CDR3. Germline V gene sequence: CDR1 ENHRY, CDR2 SYGVKD. Trimming cost V 4 bases and J 4 bases; bases outside gene matches: 7. CDR3 sequence (DNA): TGTGCCATCAGTGGTTTCGGACTAGCGGATTACAATGAGCAGTTCTTC. It yields the protein CAISGFGLADYNEQFF.

The chain carries TRBV18 and TRBJ2-2; 7 positions match TRBD1. This CDR3 has 16 amino acids. Per germline, CDR1 KGHSH and CDR2 LQKENI. The junction had 6 bases not matched to a gene; V was cut back by 2 bases and J by 3 bases. Here the CDR3 reads CASSPRDRSHTGELFF. The CDR3 bases are TGTGCCAGCTCACCAAGGGACAGATCTCACACCGGGGAGCTGTTTTTT.

The chain couples TRBV5-3 to TRBJ2-7; D remains unclear. TRBV5-3 has ORF status, its function being uncertain. The CDR3 spans 11 residues. Trimming took off 1 base at V and 5 bases at J, with 4 bases between the two ends. The CDR3 spells CARSLRDEQYF. The CDR3 DNA sequence: TGTGCCAGAAGCTTGCGTGACGAGCAGTACTTC.

V and J are TRBV5-1 and TRBJ1-5, with 8 bases that match TRBD1. CDR1 is SGHRS, CDR2 YFSETQ, per germline. This CDR3 spans 16 amino acids. V gave up 4 bases and J gave up 0 bases; unmatched junction bases: 6. CDR3: CASSAGTGNSNQPQHF. CDR3 bases: TGCGCCAGCAGCGCAGGGACAGGCAATAGCAATCAGCCCCAGCATTTT. The full variable domain, in which reference TRBV5-1 and TRBJ1-5 provide the parts outside the CDR3, is KAGVTQTPRYLIKTRGQQVTLSCSPISGHRSVSWYQQTPGQGLQFLFEYFSETQRNKGNFPGRFSGRQFSNSRSEMNVSTLELGDSALYLCASSAGTGNSNQPQHFGDGTRLSIL.

The gene calls are TRBV7-9 and TRBJ2-1, with 9 bases identical to TRBD2. The length of the CDR3 is 15 residues. Unmatched junction bases numbered 4, after V lost 1 base and J lost 6 bases. Germline loops: CDR1 SEHNR, CDR2 FQNEAQ (reference sequence). This CDR3 reads CASSLVASGANEQFF. In DNA, the CDR3 is TGTGCCAGCAGCTTAGTGGCTAGCGGGGCCAATGAGCAGTTCTTC.